This T cell receptor beta chain originates from a study of blood T cell repertoires in COVID-19 (dated by TCRdb to about 2020). With respect to the entire study: Samples from collaborators originated in the United States, Italy and Spain and spanned both the acute and convalescent phases of COVID-19. The material from the prospective study consisted of cDNA or gDNA derived from T cells, B-cell-depleted T cells, or PBMCs. The dataset comprised deeply sampled blood TCRbeta repertoires from subjects exposed to, actively infected with, or recovered from COVID-19. The repertoires were released in a freely available public database meant as a resource for research on the immune response to SARS-CoV-2. The samples were drawn from two sources: the first 160 participants of the ongoing ImmuneRACE study, and 950 to 1,500 subjects contributed by 6 global collaborators. A de-identified subject ID, COVID-19 status, age in years and sex were almost always included in the sample metadata. HLA class I and class II types, where available, came from metadata supplied by the sample provider rather than from assay-based typing.

CDR1 and CDR2, per the germline V gene, are MNHNS and SASEGT. V drops 1 base and J drops 13 bases, leaving 7 bases in between. The CDR3, cysteine through phenylalanine, is 10 amino acids long. Only the CDR3 part of the read is kept: 30 bases, read in frame from the first base. TCRbeta CDR3 regions were amplified from genomic DNA by means of the immunoSEQ Assay, a bias-controlled multiplex PCR. The paper's processing steps were these. The number of nucleated cells in each sample was estimated by amplification of reference gene primers within the assay. To quantify the absolute abundance of each unique TCRbeta CDR3 rearrangement, sequence reads were collapsed and filtered. For each sample, productive Simpson clonality was calculated as the square root of Simpson's diversity index over productive rearrangements. In TCRdb, the immuneACCESS table is reduced to in-frame sequences with V and J assigned. These tables do not hold every clone; where another copy was compared, an unresolved V gene accounts for under half, and the others remain unexplained. The V and J calls and clone size come from that table; D and trimming were worked out from the DNA. The sample records about 350,000 clones, 89% of which are singletons. The ten top clones hold less than 5% of the sample.

One collaborating source in Seattle enrolled patients while the patients were actively infected and followed the patients over time throughout the course of disease. Whole blood was collected in K2EDTA tubes by collaborating institutions according to the institutions' own protocols. For TCRbeta analysis, collaborator samples were shipped as frozen whole blood, as isolated PBMCs, or as DNA extracted from either sample type. The full study reports these points: The amount of clinical and demographic metadata varied by source and participant and was provided uncurated.

On this clone itself: What antigen it recognizes has not been identified. The input lacks base qualities; no much larger clone sits a single base away.

The rearranged chain carries TRBV6-1 and TRBJ1-1, with no D gene named confidently. The TCR sequence derives from a woman aged 60-70 years with COVID-19, enrolled during active disease. What was sequenced was peripheral blood. The CDR3 sequence is CASSEGEGFF. The sequence in DNA is TGTGCCAGCAGTGAAGGAGAGGGTTTCTTT.